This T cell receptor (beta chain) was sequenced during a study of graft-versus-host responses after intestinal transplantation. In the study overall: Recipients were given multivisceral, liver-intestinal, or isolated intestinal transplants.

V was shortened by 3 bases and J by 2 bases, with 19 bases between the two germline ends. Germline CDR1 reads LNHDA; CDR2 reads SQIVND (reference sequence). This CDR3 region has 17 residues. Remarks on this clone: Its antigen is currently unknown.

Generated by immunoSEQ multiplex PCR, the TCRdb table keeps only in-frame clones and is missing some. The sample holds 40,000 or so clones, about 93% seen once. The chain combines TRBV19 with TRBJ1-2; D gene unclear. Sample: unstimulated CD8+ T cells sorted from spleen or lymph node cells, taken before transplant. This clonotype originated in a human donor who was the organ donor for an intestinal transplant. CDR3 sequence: CASSIPVRDYPNYGYTF. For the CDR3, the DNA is TGTGCCAGTAGTATCCCCGTGCGTGATTACCCCAACTATGGCTACACCTTC.